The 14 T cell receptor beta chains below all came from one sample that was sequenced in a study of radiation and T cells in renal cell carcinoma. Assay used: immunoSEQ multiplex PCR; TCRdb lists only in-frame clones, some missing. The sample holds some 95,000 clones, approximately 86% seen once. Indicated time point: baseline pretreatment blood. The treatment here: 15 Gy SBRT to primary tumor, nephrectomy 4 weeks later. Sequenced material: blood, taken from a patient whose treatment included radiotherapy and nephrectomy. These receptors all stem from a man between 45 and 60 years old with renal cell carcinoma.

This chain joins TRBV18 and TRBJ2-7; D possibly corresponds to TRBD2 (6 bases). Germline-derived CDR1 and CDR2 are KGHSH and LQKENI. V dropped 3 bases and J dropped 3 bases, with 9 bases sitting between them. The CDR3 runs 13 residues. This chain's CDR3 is CASSPTAGYEQYF. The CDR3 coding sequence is TGTGCCAGCTCACCTACAGCGGGCTACGAGCAGTACTTC.

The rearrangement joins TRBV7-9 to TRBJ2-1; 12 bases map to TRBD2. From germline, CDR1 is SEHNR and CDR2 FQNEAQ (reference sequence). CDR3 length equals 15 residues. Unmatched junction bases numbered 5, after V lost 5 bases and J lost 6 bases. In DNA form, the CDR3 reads TGTGCCAGCAGCCTCGGACTAGCGGGAACCAATGAGCAGTTCTTC. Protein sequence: CASSLGLAGTNEQFF.

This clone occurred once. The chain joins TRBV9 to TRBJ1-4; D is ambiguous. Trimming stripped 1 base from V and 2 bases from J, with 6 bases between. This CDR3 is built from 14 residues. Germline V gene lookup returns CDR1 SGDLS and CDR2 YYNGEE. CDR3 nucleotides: TGTGCCAGCAGCGTATCCCCCACTAATGAAAAACTGTTTTTT. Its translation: CASSVSPTNEKLFF.

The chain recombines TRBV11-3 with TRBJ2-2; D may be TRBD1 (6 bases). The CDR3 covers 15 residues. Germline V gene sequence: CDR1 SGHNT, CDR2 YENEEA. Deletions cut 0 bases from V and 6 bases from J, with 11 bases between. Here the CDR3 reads CASSLDPTGSGELFF. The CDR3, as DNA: TGTGCCAGCAGCTTAGATCCTACAGGGTCCGGGGAGCTGTTTTTT.

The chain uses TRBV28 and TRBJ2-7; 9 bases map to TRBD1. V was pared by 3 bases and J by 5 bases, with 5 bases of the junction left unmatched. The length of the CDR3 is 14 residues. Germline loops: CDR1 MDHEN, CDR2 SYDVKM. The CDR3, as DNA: TGTGCCAGCAGTTTTGGGACAGGGATAAACGAGCAGTACTTC. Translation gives CASSFGTGINEQYF.

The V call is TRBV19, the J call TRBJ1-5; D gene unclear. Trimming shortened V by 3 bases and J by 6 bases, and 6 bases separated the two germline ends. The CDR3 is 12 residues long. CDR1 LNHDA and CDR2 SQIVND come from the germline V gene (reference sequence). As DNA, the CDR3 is TGTGCCAGTAGTATCGGGAGTCAGCCCCAGCATTTT. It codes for CASSIGSQPQHF.

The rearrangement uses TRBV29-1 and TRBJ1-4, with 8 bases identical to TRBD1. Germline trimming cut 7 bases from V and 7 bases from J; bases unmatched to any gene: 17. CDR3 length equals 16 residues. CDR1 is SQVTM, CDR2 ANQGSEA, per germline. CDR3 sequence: CSGKVQGAQGGEKLFF. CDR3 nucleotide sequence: TGCAGCGGGAAGGTCCAGGGGGCTCAGGGGGGTGAAAAACTGTTTTTT. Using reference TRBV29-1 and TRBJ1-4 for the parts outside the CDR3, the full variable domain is SAVISQKPSRDICQRGTSLTIQCQVDSQVTMMFWYRQQPGQSLTLIATANQGSEATYESGFVIDKFPISRPNLTFSTLTVSNMSPEDSSIYLCSGKVQGAQGGEKLFFGSGTQLSVL.

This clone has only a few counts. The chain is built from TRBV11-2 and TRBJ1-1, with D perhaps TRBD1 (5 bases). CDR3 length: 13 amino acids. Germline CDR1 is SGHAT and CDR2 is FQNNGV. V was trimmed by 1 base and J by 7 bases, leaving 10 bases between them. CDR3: CASSLVEGFEAFF. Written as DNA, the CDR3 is TGTGCCAGCAGCTTAGTCGAGGGGTTTGAAGCTTTCTTT.

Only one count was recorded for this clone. CDR3 DNA sequence: TGTGCCAGCAGTGACAGGGTCGGGCAGCCCCAGCATTTT. Amino acids: CASSDRVGQPQHF. This chain connects TRBV6-1 to TRBJ1-5; possible D gene TRBD1, 5 bases. The V end was cut by 3 bases, the J end by 7 bases, with 10 bases between. CDR1 is MNHNS and CDR2 is SASEGT in the germline V gene. CDR3 length: 13 amino acids.

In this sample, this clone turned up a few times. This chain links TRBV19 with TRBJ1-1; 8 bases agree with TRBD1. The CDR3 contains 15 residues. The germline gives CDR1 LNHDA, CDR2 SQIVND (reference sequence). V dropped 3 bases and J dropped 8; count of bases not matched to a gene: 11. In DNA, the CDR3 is TGTGCCAGTAGTATCGCCCAGGGGGCGAGTAGGGAAGCTTTCTTT. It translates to CASSIAQGASREAFF.

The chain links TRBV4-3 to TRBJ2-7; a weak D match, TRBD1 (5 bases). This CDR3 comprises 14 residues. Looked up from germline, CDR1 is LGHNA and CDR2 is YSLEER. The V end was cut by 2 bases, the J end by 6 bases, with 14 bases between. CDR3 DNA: TGCGCCAGCAGCCAAATAGGCAGGGTAGGCGAGCAGTACTTC. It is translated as CASSQIGRVGEQYF.

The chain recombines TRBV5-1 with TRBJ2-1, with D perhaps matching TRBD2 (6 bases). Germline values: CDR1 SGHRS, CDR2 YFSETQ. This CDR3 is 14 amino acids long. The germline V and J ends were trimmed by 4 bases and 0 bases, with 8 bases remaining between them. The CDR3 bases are TGCGCCAGCAGCCCCGGGAGCTCCTACAATGAGCAGTTCTTC. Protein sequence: CASSPGSSYNEQFF. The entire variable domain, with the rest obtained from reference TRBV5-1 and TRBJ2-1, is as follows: KAGVTQTPRYLIKTRGQQVTLSCSPISGHRSVSWYQQTPGQGLQFLFEYFSETQRNKGNFPGRFSGRQFSNSRSEMNVSTLELGDSALYLCASSPGSSYNEQFFGPGTRLTVL.

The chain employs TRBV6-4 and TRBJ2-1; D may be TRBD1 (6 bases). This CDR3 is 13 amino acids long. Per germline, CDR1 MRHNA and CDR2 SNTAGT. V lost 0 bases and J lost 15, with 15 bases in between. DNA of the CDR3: TGTGCCAGCAGTGACTCGGATACAGGGAAACTGTTCTTC. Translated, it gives CASSDSDTGKLFF.

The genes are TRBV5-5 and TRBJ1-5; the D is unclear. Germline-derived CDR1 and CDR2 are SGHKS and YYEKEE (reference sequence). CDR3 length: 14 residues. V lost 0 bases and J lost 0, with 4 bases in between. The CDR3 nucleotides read TGTGCCAGCAGCTTGGTACATAGCAATCAGCCCCAGCATTTT. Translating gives CASSLVHSNQPQHF.